These 16 T cell receptor beta chains came from one sample sequenced in a study of T cells in Graves' hyperthyroidism and ophthalmopathy. Amplified TCR beta CDR3 regions came from RNA transcripts. Carried out on the TCR CDR3, a first-round RT-PCR used the HTBI primer set. TCRdb analysed the multiplex PCR reads with MiXCR anew, one entry per CDR3 protein. The table has roughly 840,000 distinct CDR3 sequences, about 38% seen once. Sequencing was performed on blood. These receptors were obtained from a man between 18 and 35 years old with Graves' hyperthyroidism.

The chain joins TRBV19 to TRBJ2-7; D possibly uses TRBD1 or TRBD2 (6 bases each). This CDR3 is built from 13 residues. From germline, CDR1 is LNHDA and CDR2 SQIVND (reference sequence). V was shortened by 5 bases and J by 6 bases, with 14 bases between the two germline ends. The DNA of the CDR3 is TGTGCCAGTAGTGAGGGGGGATTCCTCGAGCAGTACTTC. Translated, it gives CASSEGGFLEQYF. Filled out from reference TRBV19 and TRBJ2-7, the complete variable domain reads DGGITQSPKYLFRKEGQNVTLSCEQNLNHDAMYWYRQDPGQGLRLIYYSQIVNDFQKGDIAEGYSVSREKKESFPLTVTSAQKNPTAFYLCASSEGGFLEQYFGPGTRLTVT.

This clonotype has just a few counts. V gene TRBV20-1 combines with J gene TRBJ1-1, with TRBD1 identical over 8 bases. Germline CDR1 and CDR2: DFQATT and SNEGSKA (reference sequence). The CDR3 contains 15 residues. V trimming: 5 bases; J trimming: 6 bases; junction bases outside the gene matches: 14. The CDR3 reads CSASRFRTGSAEAFF. CDR3 in DNA: TGCAGTGCTTCGAGATTTAGGACAGGGAGCGCTGAAGCTTTCTTT.

Points on this clonotype: One end of the junction does not line up with germline, which may come from a read error. This chain links TRBV19 with TRBJ1-5, with D tentatively TRBD1 (5 bases). Per the germline V gene, CDR1 is LNHDA and CDR2 is SQIVND (reference sequence). This CDR3 has 15 amino acids. CDR3 DNA sequence: TGTGCCAGTAGAGCGGCCAGGGATAGCAATCAGCCCCGGCATTTT. The encoded protein is CASRAARDSNQPRHF. The whole variable domain, remainder taken from reference TRBV19 and TRBJ1-5, is DGGITQSPKYLFRKEGQNVTLSCEQNLNHDAMYWYRQDPGQGLRLIYYSQIVNDFQKGDIAEGYSVSREKKESFPLTVTSAQKNPTAFYLCASRAARDSNQPRHFGDGTRLSIL.

Comment on this clonotype: A much larger clonotype is one base distant, so this may be a read error. The CDR3, as DNA: TGTGCCAGCGGCTCAGGGAACTCGGGAAACACCATATATTTT. This gives the protein CASGSGNSGNTIYF. This chain connects TRBV7-9 to TRBJ1-3; perhaps TRBD1 as D (5 bases). CDR1 and CDR2 (germline): SEHNR, FQNEAQ (reference sequence). CDR3 length: 14 amino acids. Trimming took 8 bases from V and 4 from J, leaving 15 bases between them.

This clonotype has a count of ten or more. The rearrangement uses TRBV2 and TRBJ1-1; 8 nucleotides agree with TRBD1. Germline CDR1 reads SNHLY; CDR2 reads FYNNEI. V shed 6 bases, J shed 1 base, and the junction held 7 bases outside the gene matches. The CDR3 sequence is 15 residues long. The CDR3 coding sequence is TGTGCCAGCAGCGTTCGACAGGGGCCGAACACTGAAGCTTTCTTT. Translated, it gives CASSVRQGPNTEAFF.

The chain carries TRBV5-6 and TRBJ1-1; maybe TRBD1 (5 bases). CDR1 is SGHDT, CDR2 YYEEEE, per germline. The CDR3 spans 12 residues. Trimming cost V 7 bases and J 10 bases, with 17 bases left between them. The CDR3: CASSRGAGTAFF. CDR3 DNA sequence: TGTGCCAGCTCCCGAGGGGCGGGTACAGCTTTCTTT.

This clonotype was seen many times. The chain joins TRBV7-2 to TRBJ1-5; D not certain. The CDR3 runs to 15 residues. CDR1 SGHTA and CDR2 FQGNSA come from the germline V gene. V was clipped by 1 base and J by 0 bases, with 7 bases between them. The CDR3 coding sequence is TGTGCCAGCAGCTTAGACAGTGGTAGCAATCAGCCCCAGCATTTT. Its translation: CASSLDSGSNQPQHF. Looking up the rest from reference TRBV7-2 and TRBJ1-5 gives the full variable domain: GAGVSQSPSNKVTEKGKDVELRCDPISGHTALYWYRQSLGQGLEFLIYFQGNSAPDKSGLPSDRFSAERTGGSVSTLTIQRTQQEDSAVYLCASSLDSGSNQPQHFGDGTRLSIL.

This clonotype showed up just a few times. The chain links TRBV24-1 to TRBJ2-2, with no clear D. The germline gives CDR1 KGHDR, CDR2 SFDVKD. This CDR3 spans 14 amino acids. V dropped 7 bases and J dropped 5 bases, with 13 bases sitting between them. Here the CDR3 DNA reads TGTGCCACCAGGCCCGGGTGGGAAACCGGGGAGCTGTTTTTT. It encodes CATRPGWETGELFF.

The chain is built from TRBV5-6 and TRBJ2-5; TRBD2 agrees at 7 bases. J was trimmed by 3 bases and V by 4 bases; bases with no gene match: 9. The V gene's germline CDR1 is SGHDT and CDR2 YYEEEE. CDR3 size: 15 residues. In DNA form, the CDR3 reads TGTGCCAGCAGCGCAGCCGGGACTACGAAAGAGACCCAGTACTTC. Translating it yields CASSAAGTTKETQYF.

This clonotype was recorded a few times. The CDR3 region is CASSSPVAPEAFF. In DNA form, the CDR3 reads TGTGCCAGCAGCTCCCCTGTCGCACCTGAAGCTTTCTTT. The chain couples TRBV7-3 to TRBJ1-1; D gene unclear. V was cut by 4 bases and J by 6 bases, with 12 bases left in between. Germline CDR1 and CDR2: SGHTA and FQGTGA. This CDR3 contains 13 residues.

As concerns this clonotype: This CDR3 fails to terminate in the conserved phenylalanine or tryptophan, so it likely reflects a read error. The rearrangement joins TRBV10-3 to TRBJ1-6; 9 bases are shared with TRBD1. CDR3 size: 16 residues. CDR1 is ENHRY, CDR2 SYGVKD, per germline. V lost 10 bases to trimming and J lost 2 bases; unmatched junction nucleotides: 9. The CDR3 loop is CASRLGTGTYNSPLHL. Written as DNA, the CDR3 is TGTGCCAGCAGGCTAGGGACAGGGACCTATAATTCACCCCTCCACCTT.

This clonotype came up a few times. The CDR3 region has the DNA TGCAGCGTTGAAGTGAATGGGGTAGGAGACGAGCAGTACTTC. Its protein product is CSVEVNGVGDEQYF. The gene calls are TRBV29-1 and TRBJ2-7; D not resolved. The CDR3 loop spans 14 amino acids. V lost 1 base, J lost 5 bases, and 15 bases lay in between. Germline V gene data show CDR1 as SQVTM and CDR2 as ANQGSEA.

The table lists this clonotype with a few counts. The rearrangement joins TRBV4-3 to TRBJ2-7; D may be TRBD1 or TRBD2 (5 bases each). The CDR3 runs 14 residues. Looked up from germline, CDR1 is LGHNA and CDR2 is YSLEER. V lost 3 bases, J lost 2 bases, and 11 bases lay in between. The CDR3 spells CASSQRVGPYEQYF. CDR3 DNA sequence: TGCGCCAGCAGCCAGAGGGTGGGACCCTACGAGCAGTACTTC.

This rearrangement joins TRBV12-3 or TRBV12-4 to TRBJ1-1; TRBD1 aligns across 8 bases. V lost 3 bases and J lost 5; bases outside the gene matches: 8. The length of the CDR3 is 15 residues. CDR3 nucleotide sequence: TGTGCCAGCAGTTTGACAGGGGTTCTAGGAACTGAAGCTTTCTTT. Its translation is CASSLTGVLGTEAFF.

This clonotype came up many times. This chain's CDR3 is CAISRSVGELFF. The CDR3 DNA sequence: TGTGCCATCTCGAGGAGCGTCGGGGAGCTGTTTTTT. The V gene is TRBV10-3, the J gene TRBJ2-2; D is undetermined. From germline, CDR1 is ENHRY and CDR2 SYGVKD. The CDR3 loop spans 12 amino acids. The V end lost 8 bases, the J end lost 7 bases, and 11 bases lay between the germline ends.

This clonotype was detected a few times. The chain combines TRBV5-1 with TRBJ1-3; 9 bases map to TRBD1. There are 16 residues in the CDR3. After removal of 4 bases from V and 4 bases from J, the junction contained 9 bases not matched to a gene. The germline gives CDR1 SGHRS, CDR2 YFSETQ. The CDR3 DNA follows: TGCGCCAGCAGCGAGGGACAGGGTCCGGGCGGAAACACCATATATTTT. It yields the protein CASSEGQGPGGNTIYF.